Detailed here is one TCR beta chain. Which antigen it targets is not known. No quality values exist for individual bases; no much larger clone is one base distant. The cohort was made up of several hundred healthy bone marrow donors. At the time of sampling, all cohort members were nominally healthy, though unrecorded immune exposures were likely present. The donor tested CMV seronegative and was one of the 352 seronegative cohort members. A peripheral blood sample was collected from each donor, and TCR beta sequencing was performed on peripheral blood mononuclear cells. The Qiagen DNeasy Blood Extraction Kit was used to extract genomic DNA from the blood cell samples. This sample is part of a study of cytomegalovirus exposure and HLA in healthy donors (dated by TCRdb to about 2017). A note on the overall study: In an earlier analysis of under 750 of the donors, 276 Gb of sequence data and some 120 million unique TCR beta sequences from about 179 million T cells were reported. A later analysis re-analyzed previously published TCR beta repertoires from 500 to 700 donors and added high-resolution HLA genotyping to study TCR occurrence patterns. Donor age, sex, ethnicity and CMV serostatus were compiled alongside the repertoire data. To predict cytomegalovirus infection status, the study combined high-throughput TCR immunosequencing, statistical association of individual TCRs with disease status, and machine learning. Using immunosequencing, the study profiled T cell repertoires from 640 or so subjects and related those repertoires to cytomegalovirus serostatus. The number of typed donors differed by locus: about 620-640 for A, B, C, DRB1 and DQB1; approximately 520 for DQA1; 606 for DPA1; and roughly 470 for DPB1. Every repertoire in the discovery cohort had been generated on one and the same sequencing platform. A later genetic analysis took genome-wide SNP genotypes for about three fifths of the 666 donors and used that subset as a discovery cohort. Because of strong linkage in the cohort, five DR-DQ haplotypes were treated as single units for association and clustering. To decide whether each TCR beta V gene segment behaved as functional or pseudogenic, an earlier analysis of some 570 of the donors relied on high-throughput TCR beta sequencing. Among a few hundred genotyped donors of the cohort, an average of approximately 230,000 unique TCR beta nucleotide sequences were sequenced per donor, roughly 20% of them non-productive. Of the 300 to 500 genotyped donors, approximately 81% were placed in the genetic ancestry cluster associated with self-reported Caucasian donors. An early release covering more than 500 HLA-typed donors comprised 250 to 350 gigabases of sequencing data and around 85 million unique TCR sequences. The study was designed to test whether signatures of past pathogen exposure could be identified by cataloging public T cell receptors. Rather than using new phenotypic data, the later analysis identified candidate immune exposures from TCR beta sequences and from how often those sequences occurred across donors. Besides the first cohort of some 670 subjects, a separate validation cohort made up of roughly 120 different subjects was used. Class I and class II HLA loci were covered by the typing at four-digit resolution.

Spanning cysteine to phenylalanine, the CDR3 consists of 16 amino acids. Of the read, only the CDR3 DNA is kept; its 48 bases are in frame from base 1. V drops 6 bases and J drops 0 bases, leaving 18 bases in between. As encoded in the germline V gene, CDR1 is MDHEN while CDR2 is SYDVKM. Library prep was done by the immunoSEQ multiplex PCR assay. For the multiplex PCR, a mixture combining 60 forward primers for TCR Vbeta segments and 13 reverse primers for TCR Jbeta segments was used. Amplification of the CDR3 region of rearranged TCR beta genes was performed with a multiplex PCR assay on genomic DNA. The amplified TCR beta libraries were sequenced on the Illumina HiSeq System as 87-base-pair reads. The authors' analysis ran thus. Across the 600 to 700 repertoires, a later analysis counted around 80 million unique TCR beta chains, roughly 11 million of which were shared by at least two donors. Raw reads were error-corrected and collapsed into unique sequences by a nearest-neighbor algorithm in which closely related sequences were merged to remove PCR and sequencing errors. V, D and J gene segments were assigned by aligning CDR3 sequences to IMGT reference sequences. For a sequence to be retained, a match of at least six nucleotides was required to both a V gene segment and a J gene segment. Rearrangements were called productive when the CDR3 lacked stop codons and stayed in frame with V and J; all others were non-productive. CDR3 was defined by IMGT convention, running from the second conserved V-encoded cysteine to the conserved J-encoded phenylalanine. The earlier analysis of some 580 of the donors excluded any sequence lacking an unambiguous match to a single V gene segment. In an earlier analysis of 450 to 700 of the donors, V segments were called functional above 56.7% productive rearrangements and were called segregating when the between-donor standard deviation exceeded 5%. A statistical classification framework was built for diagnosing cytomegalovirus status from the catalog of TCR beta chain sequences. In a later analysis, TCR nucleotide sequences were compared against IMGT/GENE-DB human TR gene sequences so that V and J genes could be assigned. Using the TCRdist pipeline, a later analysis assigned CDR3 sequences along with most-parsimonious VDJ recombination scenarios. In a later analysis, each TCR beta chain was defined by its CDR3 amino acid sequence together with its V-gene family, and reads without a unique V-gene family were excluded. To address suspected cross-contamination and a sequencing artifact, a later analysis removed 592 highly shared, low-generation-probability nucleotide sequences. In a later analysis, a clonal expansion index was calculated for each public chain from normalized within-repertoire ranks of inferred template counts. In a later analysis, generation probabilities were computed using a VDJ recombination model fitted to out-of-frame rearrangements, and the results were checked against IGoR. In a later analysis, hypergeometric tests were used to score TCR-TCR, TCR-HLA and TCR-CMV co-occurrence, with a repertoire-size bias correction applied to TCR pairs. In a later analysis, false discovery rates were estimated by permuting HLA or CMV assignments 20 times. In a later analysis, co-occurring TCRs were grouped using DBSCAN, with TCRdist sequence similarity added in when clustering inside HLA-allele-positive subsets. For co-occurrence clustering, repertoires with fewer than 30,000 or more than 120,000 public chains were excluded, along with about five repertoires with anomalous nucleotide sharing. TCRdb re-hosts the immuneACCESS table, in-frame sequences only. Its copies lack some clones; in the studies checked, an unresolved V gene accounts for under half of them, and the cause for the rest is not known. The DNA was the basis for D and trimming; V, J and clone size are from that table. This sample gives about 110,000 clones in total; nearly 15% of them show up just once. In total, the top ten clones hold around 0.9% of the sample.

What the authors observed across the whole study: A further reported finding was that TCR beta sequences accurately predicted the HLA-A and HLA-B alleles for most subjects in the first cohort. Correlated functional status among segregating V segments might be attributable to linkage disequilibrium, but an unknown experimental factor could not be ruled out. A later analysis reported that several top co-occurrence clusters appeared linked to parvovirus B19, influenza, CMV and Epstein-Barr virus. For the cohort, immune exposure information was limited to CMV serostatus. In an earlier analysis of 587 of the donors, most TCR beta V segments appeared in productive rearrangements about 87% or about 30% of the time, broadly matching IMGT annotations. While some public TCRs were present in many individuals, most TCR sequences turned up only very rarely across donors. Because the 87-base-pair reads could not distinguish some IMGT-functional V segments, including TRBV6-2 and TRBV6-3, those segments were excluded. Sequencing depth was assumed to be roughly uniform across donors in the presence/absence analyses, though that assumption may not hold. It was suggested by the authors that the approach could potentially be generalized to other disease states and immunological phenotypes. A later analysis found that most CMV-associated TCR beta chains appeared HLA-restricted, with HLA associations seemingly driven largely by CMV exposure. In vitro tests confirmed that a few of the cytomegalovirus-associated TCR beta chains recognize cytomegalovirus antigens. Because HLA typing was missing for some donors at each locus, association tests included only the typed subset. An association between a missense DCLRE1C variant and V-gene and J-gene trimming of TCR beta chains was found in a later genetic analysis and replicated in an independent cohort. Strong co-occurrence of HLA alleles, especially DR and DQ, made assigning TCR associations to individual alleles difficult. Compared with equally common non-associated chains, HLA-associated TCR beta chains in a later analysis were more clonally expanded and had lower generation probabilities. A later genetic analysis reported fewer N-insertions in productive TCRs among donors in an Asian-associated ancestry cluster than the roughly 720-donor mean. The cohort was sequenced for TCR beta chains only, and without alpha or paired-chain data the features that could be detected were limited. The study listed over 150 TCR beta chains as associated with cytomegalovirus. The earlier analysis of 587 of the donors excluded some 15 rarely observed V segments, including chromosome 9 orphons, because counts were too low. A group of highly shared sequence variants was considered likely to be a technical artifact of the sequencing pipeline. In a later analysis, about 17,000 TCR beta sequences were associated with specific HLA alleles at a false discovery rate of 0.05. The classifier was reported to diagnose cytomegalovirus status with high specificity and sensitivity in both the original and validation cohorts. In a later analysis, the rate of TCR association differed among HLA loci, with DRB1 alleles having the most associated TCRs and HLA-C alleles having the fewest.

The sequence derives from a female donor in good health and CMV-seronegative. The sequencing sample was made of PBMCs. The chain couples TRBV28 to TRBJ2-7; TRBD2 is possibly the D segment (6 matching bases). The CDR3 in this case is CASSTPGLSSSYEQYF. The DNA is as follows: TGTGCCAGCAGCACCCCGGGACTCTCGAGCTCCTACGAGCAGTACTTC.